This is a list of T cell receptor beta chains from one sample in a study of blood T cell repertoires in COVID-19. The table came from immunoSEQ multiplex PCR; TCRdb's copy has only in-frame clones and leaves some out. This table holds 200,000 to 300,000 clones, roughly four fifths found once. Sequenced input: peripheral blood. Receptors originate from a woman older than 75 with COVID-19, enrolled during active disease. CDR3s include the opening cysteine and the closing phenylalanine or tryptophan. The order of the fields is V gene, D gene, J gene, CDR3 DNA, CDR3 protein. The D gene is left open where the match is weak.

TRBV3-1/TRBV3-2	TRBD2	TRBJ2-1	TGTGCCAGCAGCCTCGGACTAGCGGGAGGAAAGTTCTTC	CASSLGLAGGKFF
TRBV28	NA	TRBJ1-2	TGTGCCAGCAGTCCGACCGGGACTCGAGCCTATGGCTACACCTTC	CASSPTGTRAYGYTF
TRBV5-6	TRBD1	TRBJ2-7	TGTGCCAGCAGTCAGGCCGGGACAGGGGGCTCCGAGCAGTACTTC	CASSQAGTGGSEQYF
TRBV6-2/TRBV6-3	NA	TRBJ1-4	TGTGCCAGCAGTCCCGGAGACGTATCTAATGAAAAACTGTTTTTT	CASSPGDVSNEKLFF
TRBV7-8	NA	TRBJ1-1	TGTGCCAGCAGCTTAGAGTCAGGGGCGGTGAACACTGAAGCTTTCTTT	CASSLESGAVNTEAFF
TRBV28	TRBD2	TRBJ2-7	TGTGCCAGCAGACCGGGAGGCTACGAGCAGTACTTC	CASRPGGYEQYF
TRBV5-1	TRBD2	TRBJ2-2	TGCGCCAGCAGCTTGGCCCCTAGCGGGTCGACCGGGGAGCTGTTTTTT	CASSLAPSGSTGELFF
TRBV7-7	NA	TRBJ2-1	TGTGCTAGCAGCTCCTATGGGGGGGAGCAGTTCTTC	CASSSYGGEQFF
TRBV4-2	TRBD1	TRBJ2-3	TGTGCCAGCAGCCTAGCACTCGGACAGGGCACAGATACGCAGTATTTT	CASSLALGQGTDTQYF
TRBV19	NA	TRBJ1-2	TGTGCCAGTACCTCTTCCTATGGCTACACCTTC	CASTSSYGYTF
TRBV30	NA	TRBJ2-7	TGTGCCTGGAGGTCTCCGTACGAGCAGTACTTC	CAWRSPYEQYF
TRBV7-9	TRBD1	TRBJ2-5	TGTGCCGCGACCGGGACAGCTAGCCAAGAGACCCAGTACTTC	CAATGTASQETQYF
TRBV24-1	TRBD2	TRBJ2-3	TGTGCCACAAGCGGGAGTGCAGATACGCAGTATTTT	CATSGSADTQYF
TRBV6-5	TRBD1	TRBJ2-7	TGTGCCAGCAACGCGGACAGGGTTGATATCGAGCAGTACTTC	CASNADRVDIEQYF
TRBV7-9	TRBD1	TRBJ1-2	TGTGCCAGCAGCGTCGACAGGGGAGGGTATGGCTACACCTTC	CASSVDRGGYGYTF
TRBV5-4	TRBD2	TRBJ2-3	TGTGCCAGCAGCTTGGCTACTAGCGGGGGCTTAGCAGATACGCAGTATTTT	CASSLATSGGLADTQYF
TRBV7-9	TRBD2	TRBJ2-1	TGTGCCAGCAGCTTAGCGCGGGGGGGACTAGCGGGGACCAATGAGCAGTTCTTC	CASSLARGGLAGTNEQFF
TRBV7-2	NA	TRBJ1-4	TGTGCCAGCAGCTCAGGTTGGGCCCAGGGGCGAGTGGGGGAAAAACTGTTTTTT	CASSSGWAQGRVGEKLFF
TRBV27	NA	TRBJ1-2	TGTGCCAGCAGCCCTGGGGGCAAGGCGTATTATACCTTC	CASSPGGKAYYTF
TRBV14	NA	TRBJ2-4	TGTGCCAGCAGCCAAGGGCATGGACTTAGGCAGTACTTC	CASSQGHGLRQYF
TRBV19	NA	TRBJ1-1	TGTGCCAGTACCCGGAGTGTAACCCGGGGAAGGAACACTGAAGCTTTCTTT	CASTRSVTRGRNTEAFF